The clone carrying this T cell receptor (beta chain) showed up many times. Its antigen is undetermined. Over 180 million TCR-beta sequences from 15-18 subjects were obtained in each sequencing run. MiXCR was run by TCRdb on the 5' RACE reads, yielding one entry per CDR3 protein. This repertoire shows about 74,000 distinct CDR3 sequences, around 5.2% found once; its top ten account for approximately 7.4%. This sample is part of a study of neurological immune-mediated disorders. Study-level results: According to phylogenetic grouping, one related-CDR3 cluster, a possible signature, contained the repertoires of 18 of 34 multiple sclerosis patients. Expansion of TCR clones was greatest in HTLV-1-associated myelopathy and smallest in multiple sclerosis, where it fell below that of healthy controls.

The germline V and J ends were trimmed by 6 bases and 1 base, with 16 bases remaining between them. Germline CDR1 is DFQATT and CDR2 is SNEGSKA (reference sequence). CDR3 length equals 15 residues. The V and J genes are TRBV20-1 and TRBJ1-3; D gene ambiguous. The sample consisted of PBMCs. The receptor was isolated from a man aged 18 to 30 with multiple sclerosis. The CDR3 nucleotides are TGCAGTGCCACGACGTGGGCAGAATCTGGAAACACCATATATTTT. Its translation: CSATTWAESGNTIYF.